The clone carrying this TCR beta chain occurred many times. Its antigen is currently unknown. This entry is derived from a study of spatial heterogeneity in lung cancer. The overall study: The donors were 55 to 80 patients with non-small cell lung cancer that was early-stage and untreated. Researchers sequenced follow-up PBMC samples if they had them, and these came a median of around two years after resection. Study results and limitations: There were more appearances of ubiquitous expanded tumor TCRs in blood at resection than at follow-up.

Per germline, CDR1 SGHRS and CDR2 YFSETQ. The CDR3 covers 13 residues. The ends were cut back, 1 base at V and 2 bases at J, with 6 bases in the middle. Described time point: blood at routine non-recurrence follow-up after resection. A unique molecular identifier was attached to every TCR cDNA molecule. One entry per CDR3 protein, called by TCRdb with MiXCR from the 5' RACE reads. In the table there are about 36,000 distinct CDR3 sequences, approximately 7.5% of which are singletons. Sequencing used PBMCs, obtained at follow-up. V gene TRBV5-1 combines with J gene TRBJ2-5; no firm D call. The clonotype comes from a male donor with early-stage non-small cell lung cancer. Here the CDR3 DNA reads TGCGCCAGCAGCTTGTTTCAGCAAGAGACCCAGTACTTC. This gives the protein CASSLFQQETQYF. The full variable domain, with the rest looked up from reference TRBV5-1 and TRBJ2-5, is KAGVTQTPRYLIKTRGQQVTLSCSPISGHRSVSWYQQTPGQGLQFLFEYFSETQRNKGNFPGRFSGRQFSNSRSEMNVSTLELGDSALYLCASSLFQQETQYFGPGTRLLVL.